The source of this TCR beta chain is a study of blood T cells in healthy people across ages. PCR was performed a second time for 7 to 11 cycles using a sample-barcoded 5' primer and a J-beta primer mix. Each CDR3 protein is one row after TCRdb ran MiXCR on the 5' RACE reads. The sample includes 650,000 to 800,000 distinct CDR3 sequences, 40% to 50% seen only once; the top ten take around 21%. V lost 7 bases, J lost 2 bases, and 11 bases lay in between. Germline CDR1 reads MNHNY; CDR2 reads SVGAGI (reference sequence). The length of the CDR3 is 13 residues. This clonotype turned up a few times. Total RNA was extracted at no less than 6 micrograms per sample.

This TCR came from a man aged 60 to 75 in good health. The J gene is TRBJ1-2, the V gene TRBV6-6; D gene unclear. The specimen was blood. The CDR3 bases are TGTGCCAGCACCGCCACGGTGAACTATGGCTACACCTTC. It encodes CASTATVNYGYTF.